Below, 6 T cell receptor beta chains from the same sample are listed, as sequenced in a study of chemoradiotherapy in HPV16-positive cancers. Only in-frame clones appear in the TCRdb table, and some are missing; sequencing was by immunoSEQ multiplex PCR. This table holds over a thousand clones, 55% to 75% found once. Sequencing used tumor tissue, obtained from a patient who underwent chemoradiotherapy. The receptors were gathered from a human donor with HPV-associated anogenital cancer.

The V and J genes are TRBV6-1 and TRBJ2-5; weak D call: TRBD2 (6 bases). The end of the DNA aligns better with TRBJ2-7, so the J call may be wrong. Germline lookup yields CDR1 MNHNS and CDR2 SASEGT. This CDR3 is built from 12 residues. This chain's CDR3 is CASTVGGAEQYF. In nucleotides, the CDR3 is TGTGCCAGCACCGTCGGGGGAGCCGAGCAGTACTTC.

This rearrangement joins TRBV27 to TRBJ1-2; D is ambiguous. V gave up 0 bases and J gave up 4 bases, with 12 bases separating them. Looked up from germline, CDR1 is MNHEY and CDR2 is SMNVEV (reference sequence). The CDR3 is 15 residues long. For the CDR3, the DNA is TGTGCCAGCAGTTTATCGGAGGGAATCGCCTATGGCTACACCTTC. Translated: CASSLSEGIAYGYTF.

The V call is TRBV4-3, the J call TRBJ1-2; D might be TRBD1 (6 bases). V was trimmed by 0 bases and J by 8 bases, leaving 10 bases between them. The CDR3 length is 13 residues. Germline V CDR1 and CDR2: LGHNA, YSLEER. This CDR3 is CASSQDWGLGYTF. CDR3 in DNA: TGCGCCAGCAGCCAAGATTGGGGGCTAGGCTACACCTTC.

This chain joins TRBV5-1 and TRBJ2-1; TRBD2 agrees at 7 bases. The CDR3 contains 16 residues. Trimming at V came to 3 bases and at J to 7 bases, leaving 13 bases not matched to a gene. Looked up from germline, CDR1 is SGHRS and CDR2 is YFSETQ. The CDR3 region is CASSSSRDYFENEQFF. The CDR3 nucleotides are TGCGCCAGCAGCTCGTCCCGGGACTATTTTGAAAATGAGCAGTTCTTC.

J is TRBJ2-3 and V is TRBV27, with unresolved D. Trimming cost V 0 bases and J 4 bases, with 8 bases left between them. The CDR3 is 14 residues long. Germline V CDR1 and CDR2: MNHEY, SMNVEV (reference sequence). The DNA of the CDR3 is TGTGCCAGCAGTTTATCGGAAATCTCAGATACGCAGTATTTT. As protein: CASSLSEISDTQYF.

Comments on this clone: Distinct nucleotide sequences in the sample also encode this CDR3. The chain combines TRBV13 with TRBJ1-6, with TRBD1 identical over 8 bases. Germline-derived CDR1 and CDR2 are PRHDT and FYEKMQ (reference sequence). The V and J ends lost 0 bases and 5 bases, in that order; junction bases with no gene match: 0. This CDR3 has 15 amino acids. The CDR3 DNA is TGTGCCAGCAGCTTAGGGGACAGGGATAATTCACCCCTCCACTTT. This gives the protein CASSLGDRDNSPLHF.